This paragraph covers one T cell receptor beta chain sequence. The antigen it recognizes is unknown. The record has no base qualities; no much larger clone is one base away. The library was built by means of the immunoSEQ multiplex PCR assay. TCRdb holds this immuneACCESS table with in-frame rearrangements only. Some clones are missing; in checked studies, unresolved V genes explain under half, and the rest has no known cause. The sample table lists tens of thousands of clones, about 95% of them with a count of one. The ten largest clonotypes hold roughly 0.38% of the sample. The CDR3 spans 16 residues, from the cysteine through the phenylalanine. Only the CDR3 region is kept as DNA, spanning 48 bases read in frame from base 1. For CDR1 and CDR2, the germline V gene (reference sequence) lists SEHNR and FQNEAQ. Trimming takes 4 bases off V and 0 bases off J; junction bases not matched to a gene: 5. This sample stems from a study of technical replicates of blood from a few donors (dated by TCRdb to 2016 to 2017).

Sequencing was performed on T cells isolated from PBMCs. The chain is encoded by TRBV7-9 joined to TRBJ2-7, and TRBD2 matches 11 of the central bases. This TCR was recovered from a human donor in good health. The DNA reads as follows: TGTGCCAGCAGCTCGACTAGCGGGATCTACTCCTACGAGCAGTACTTC. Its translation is CASSSTSGIYSYEQYF.